A few counts support the clone carrying this T cell receptor (beta chain). This entry comes from a study of regulatory T cells in long-lasting Graves disease. Arm-PCR with iRepertoire HTBI primers amplified the CDR3 regions for these TCR beta libraries. TCRdb recomputed calls from the multiplex PCR reads with MiXCR, one row per CDR3 protein. This sample yields more than 450,000 distinct CDR3 sequences, of which about 12% are seen a single time; around 10% belongs to the top ten. Trimming took 0 bases from V and 6 from J; bases not matched to a gene: 6. CDR1 and CDR2 (germline): DFQATT, SNEGSKA (reference sequence). The CDR3 is 15 amino acids. Time point meaning: newly diagnosed GD, antithyroid drugs for less than 3 months. The TCR library was prepared using RNA isolated from PBMCs. The data also belong to a second study, concerning T cells in Graves' hyperthyroidism and ophthalmopathy. That paper notes: Most thyroid clonotypes expanded above 0.001 appeared in blood too.

Sequencing was performed on peripheral blood mononuclear cells (PBMCs), taken at new diagnosis, from a patient treated with antithyroid drugs. The rearrangement links TRBV20-1 to TRBJ1-5; TRBD1 matches at 9 bases. This sequence was found in a woman under 40 with Graves disease. The chain's CDR3 is CSARDRTGGTQPQHF. The CDR3 DNA reads TGCAGTGCTAGAGATCGCACAGGGGGCACTCAGCCCCAGCATTTT.